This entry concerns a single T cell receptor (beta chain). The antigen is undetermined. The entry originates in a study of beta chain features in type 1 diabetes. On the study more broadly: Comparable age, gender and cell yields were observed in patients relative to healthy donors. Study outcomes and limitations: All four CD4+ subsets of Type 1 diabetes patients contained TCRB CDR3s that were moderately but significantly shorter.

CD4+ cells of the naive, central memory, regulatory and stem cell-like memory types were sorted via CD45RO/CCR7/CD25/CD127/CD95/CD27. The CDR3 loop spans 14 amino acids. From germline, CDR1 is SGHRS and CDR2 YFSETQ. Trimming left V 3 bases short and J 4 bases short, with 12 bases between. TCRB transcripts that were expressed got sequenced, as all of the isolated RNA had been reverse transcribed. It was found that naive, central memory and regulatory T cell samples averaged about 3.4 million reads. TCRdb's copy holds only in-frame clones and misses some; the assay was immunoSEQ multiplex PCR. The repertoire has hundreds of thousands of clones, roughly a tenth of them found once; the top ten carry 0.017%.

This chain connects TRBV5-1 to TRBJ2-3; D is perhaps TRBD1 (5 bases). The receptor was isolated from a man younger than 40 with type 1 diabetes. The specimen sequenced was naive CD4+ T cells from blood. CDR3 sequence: CASSSYEGADTQYF. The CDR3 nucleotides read TGCGCCAGCAGCTCCTACGAAGGGGCAGATACGCAGTATTTT.